Below, one TCR beta chain is given with its context. This sample is drawn from a study of CD8+CD57+ T cells in acquired aplastic anemia. Study-wide context: When averaged, DNA from sorted CD4+ and CD8+ cells came to 3.2 ug.

Template material for TCR beta VDJ and CDR3 profiling consisted of genomic DNA. TCRdb re-analysed the reads in MiXCR, keeping a single row per CDR3 protein. The data contain fewer than 250,000 distinct CDR3 sequences, less than 60% of them singletons. By flow cytometry, patients selected for sequencing had shown an expansion of CD8+CD57+ cells. Severe acquired aplastic anemia was present in every patient. Among the patients, none had received any therapy at the time of blood sampling. This clonotype was sampled from a human donor with aplastic anemia. The material sequenced was sorted CD4+, CD8+, or CD8+CD57+ T cells (not recorded which) from PBMCs.

The CDR3 here is CATSDSSQGLLGGYTF. Here the CDR3 DNA reads TGTGCCACCAGTGATTCCTCACAGGGGCTTCTCGGTGGCTACACCTTC. V gene TRBV24-1 combines with J gene TRBJ1-2, with 7 positions matching TRBD1. CDR1 and CDR2 (germline): KGHDR, SFDVKD. The V gene end was trimmed by 2 bases and the J gene end by 7 bases; junction bases not matched to a gene: 12. The CDR3 has 16 amino acids.